This T cell receptor beta chain is drawn from a study of cytomegalovirus exposure and HLA in healthy donors. Trimming cost V 4 bases and J 3 bases, with 10 bases left between them. The CDR3 loop spans 14 amino acids. CDR1 and CDR2 (germline): MNHEY, SMNVEV (reference sequence). With 60 Vbeta and 13 Jbeta primers, the PCR was carried out. Sequencing used immunoSEQ multiplex PCR; TCRdb keeps in-frame clones, though not all of them. The data contain more than 90,000 clones, approximately 80% of them singletons. The sample consisted of PBMCs. The chain has TRBV27 and TRBJ2-1, with D tentatively TRBD2 (6 bases). The source is a woman aged 40-49 years in good health and CMV-seropositive. Here the CDR3 reads CASSSRDGYNEQFF. The DNA for the CDR3 is TGTGCCAGCAGTTCGCGGGACGGCTACAATGAGCAGTTCTTC.